Listed below are T cell receptor beta chains from one sample, sequenced in a study of blood T cell repertoires in COVID-19. Sequencing used immunoSEQ multiplex PCR; TCRdb keeps in-frame clones, though not all of them. This sample has hundreds of thousands of clones, with about nine tenths found just once. What was sequenced was peripheral blood. These receptors were collected from a woman aged 30 to 39 with active or convalescent COVID-19. Each CDR3 is given with its conserved first and last residue. A D gene is named only where the DNA matches it firmly. Clone size is stated in some rows and not others, as once, few, many or a class when expanded.

. | TRBJ2-5 | TRBV5-1 | TRBD2 | CASSRGVAGVQETQYF | TGCGCCAGCAGTCGTGGAGTAGCGGGAGTACAAGAGACCCAGTACTTC
. | TRBJ2-2 | TRBV12-2 | . | CASRFSGPDGELFF | TGTGCAAGTCGCTTTTCAGGGCCTGACGGGGAGCTGTTTTTT
once | TRBJ1-2 | TRBV30 | . | CAWRVAGLDGYTF | TGTGCCTGGAGAGTCGCGGGGCTCGATGGCTACACCTTC
once | TRBJ2-1 | TRBV6-6 | TRBD2 | CASSPSGGGLGEQFF | TGTGCCAGCAGTCCTAGCGGGGGAGGCCTCGGTGAGCAGTTCTTC
. | TRBJ2-2 | TRBV18 | . | CASSPSPTGSRHTGELFF | TGTGCCAGCTCACCATCCCCCACCGGGAGTAGACACACCGGGGAGCTGTTTTTT
. | TRBJ2-3 | TRBV10-1 | TRBD2 | CASGTSGVPTTDTQYF | TGCGCCAGCGGGACTAGCGGGGTTCCAACTACAGATACGCAGTATTTT
. | TRBJ2-2 | TRBV3-1/TRBV3-2 | TRBD2 | CASSNDPGLAGGPMTGELFF | TGTGCCAGCAGCAACGACCCGGGACTAGCGGGAGGGCCAATGACCGGGGAGCTGTTTTTT
. | TRBJ2-2 | TRBV7-2 | TRBD2 | CASSARLAGGPGELFF | TGTGCCAGCAGCGCACGACTAGCGGGAGGCCCCGGGGAGCTGTTTTTT
once | TRBJ1-2 | TRBV21-1 | . | CASNPGNGYTF | TGTGCCAGCAACCCAGGGAATGGCTACACCTTC
. | TRBJ1-2 | TRBV12-3/TRBV12-4 | TRBD1 | CASSDRVEGGYTF | TGTGCCAGCAGTGACAGGGTAGAGGGCGGCTACACCTTC
. | TRBJ2-7 | TRBV19 | . | CASSTSGGLYEQYF | TGTGCCAGTAGTACCTCAGGAGGTCTCTACGAGCAGTACTTC
. | TRBJ2-1 | TRBV11-2 | . | CASSLDQGTTSFHQFF | TGTGCCAGCAGCTTAGATCAGGGGACTACCTCGTTCCATCAGTTCTTC
. | TRBJ2-1 | TRBV7-9 | TRBD2 | CASSLALWREAGNEQFF | TGTGCCAGCAGCTTAGCGCTATGGCGGGAGGCGGGCAATGAGCAGTTCTTC
. | TRBJ2-3 | TRBV5-6 | . | CASSISTDTQYF | TGTGCCAGCAGCATATCCACAGATACGCAGTATTTT
once | TRBJ2-7 | TRBV7-2 | TRBD2 | CASTELAGSYEQYF | TGTGCCAGCACCGAGTTAGCGGGGTCCTACGAGCAGTACTTC
. | TRBJ2-3 | TRBV27 | . | CASSLGGDTQYF | TGTGCCAGCAGTTTAGGGGGGGATACGCAGTATTTT